This entry features one T cell receptor (beta chain) sequence. Original data processing: Amplification of reference gene primers provided the estimated nucleated cell counts. The data were produced by immunoSEQ multiplex PCR, yet TCRdb's version contains in-frame clones alone and is incomplete. V and J calls and clone size are those listed in that table; D and trimming were worked out from the DNA. This table holds some 520,000 clones, 75% to 90% found once. This sample was included in a study of blood T cell repertoires in COVID-19. In the study overall: Specimens from acute and convalescent COVID-19 originated in the United States, Italy and Spain. The cDNA or gDNA used as material had been derived from T cells, B-cell-depleted T cells, or PBMCs.

Seattle enrolled patients during active infection and tracked them longitudinally. Germline-derived CDR1 and CDR2 are SGHNT and YYREEE (reference sequence). There are 16 residues in the CDR3. J was trimmed by 10 bases and V by 0 bases; bases with no gene match: 8. Sequenced sample: peripheral blood. This sequence joins TRBV5-4 and TRBJ2-1; 12 positions match TRBD2. This receptor was identified in a man younger than 35 with COVID-19, enrolled during active disease. This chain's CDR3 is CASSLGGTSGFLEQFF. The CDR3, as DNA: TGTGCCAGCAGCTTGGGGGGGACTAGCGGGTTTCTCGAGCAGTTCTTC.